Listed here are 15 T cell receptor beta chains from one sample, sequenced in a study of shared clonotypes between healthy human individuals. Sequencing used immunoSEQ multiplex PCR; TCRdb keeps in-frame clones, though not all of them. The sample gives around 700,000 clones, roughly 94% of which show up once; roughly 22% is in the top ten. The naive CD8 fraction comprised CD45RO-negative cells positively selected for CCR7 and excluded terminally differentiated effector memory CD45RA+ cells. The material sequenced was naive CD8+ T cells sorted from blood. The receptors were sampled from a man between 25 and 39 years old in good health.

The chain is built from TRBV9 and TRBJ2-3; TRBD2 matches 12 bases. CDR1 and CDR2 from the germline V gene are SGDLS and YYNGEE. Trimming at V came to 4 bases and at J to 6 bases, leaving 9 bases not matched to a gene. This CDR3 has 16 residues. CDR3 loop: CASSTRLAGVGDTQYF. The CDR3 DNA follows: TGTGCCAGCAGCACTCGACTAGCGGGAGTCGGGGATACGCAGTATTTT.

V usage is TRBV21-1 and J usage is TRBJ1-3; TRBD1 was called by the table and not checked on the DNA. TRBV21-1 is a recognized pseudogene. CDR3 length: 17 amino acids. The CDR3: CASSKSDRPISGNTIYF. The CDR3 nucleotides are TGTGCCAGCAGCAAATCCGACAGGCCTATCTCTGGAAACACCATATATTTT.

The V call is TRBV9, the J call TRBJ1-4; the D gene is possibly TRBD1 (5 bases). Germline V gene sequence: CDR1 SGDLS, CDR2 YYNGEE. The ends were cut back, 0 bases at V and 1 base at J, with 10 bases in the middle. This CDR3 is built from 16 residues. Here the CDR3 DNA reads TGTGCCAGCAGCGTAGAAGGGGCGAGAACTAATGAAAAACTGTTTTTT. It codes for CASSVEGARTNEKLFF. Filled out from reference TRBV9 and TRBJ1-4, the complete variable domain reads DSGVTQTPKHLITATGQRVTLRCSPRSGDLSVYWYQQSLDQGLQFLIQYYNGEERAKGNILERFSAQQFPDLHSELNLSSLELGDSALYFCASSVEGARTNEKLFFGSGTQLSVL.

The J gene is TRBJ2-7, the V gene TRBV4-1, with 11 bases aligning to TRBD2. The junction had 3 bases not matched to a gene; V was cut back by 1 base and J by 4 bases. This CDR3 is built from 15 residues. The V gene's germline CDR1 is MGHRA and CDR2 YSYEKL. CDR3 sequence reads: CASSQGLAGRYEQYF. DNA of the CDR3: TGCGCCAGCAGCCAAGGACTAGCGGGACGATACGAGCAGTACTTC.

The CDR3 DNA sequence: TGTGCCAGCAGTCGGGGAGGTGAGCAGTTCTTC. This codes for CASSRGGEQFF. The V and J genes are TRBV28 and TRBJ2-1; D might be TRBD2 (6 bases). CDR1 MDHEN and CDR2 SYDVKM come from the germline V gene. The V end lost 5 bases, the J end lost 9 bases, and 8 bases lay between the germline ends. This CDR3 spans 11 amino acids.

The chain employs TRBV5-6 and TRBJ1-2; tentatively, D is TRBD1 (5 bases). CDR3 length: 16 residues. In germline, CDR1 is SGHDT, CDR2 YYEEEE. The ends were cut back, 0 bases at V and 4 bases at J, with 16 bases in the middle. For the CDR3, the DNA is TGTGCCAGCAGCTTGGGGATTCGTGGGGCCTCCTATGGCTACACCTTC. Amino acids: CASSLGIRGASYGYTF.

The chain is built from TRBV29-1 and TRBJ2-7; tentative D call: TRBD2 (5 bases). Germline V gene sequence: CDR1 SQVTM, CDR2 ANQGSEA. The V gene lost 4 bases and the J gene lost 2 bases, with 12 bases spanning the gap. CDR3 length: 13 residues. This CDR3 reads CSVGAGLTYEQYF. The CDR3 DNA follows: TGCAGCGTTGGGGCGGGCCTAACCTACGAGCAGTACTTC.

The rearrangement uses TRBV2 and TRBJ2-7, with D tentatively TRBD1 (7 bases). With 8 bases removed from V and 3 bases from J, the gap between germline ends came to 23 bases. CDR1 and CDR2 from the germline V gene are SNHLY and FYNNEI. This CDR3 comprises 16 residues. This chain's CDR3 is CASGGATGELIYEQYF. The CDR3 nucleotides read TGTGCCAGCGGAGGGGCCACAGGGGAGTTAATCTACGAGCAGTACTTC.

The rearrangement joins TRBV14 to TRBJ2-2; weak D call: TRBD1 (6 bases). CDR1 is SGHDN and CDR2 is FVKESK in the germline V gene. The ends were cut back, 0 bases at V and 6 bases at J, with 17 bases in the middle. The CDR3 runs to 17 residues. CDR3 in DNA: TGTGCCAGCAGCCAAGATCACGGCAGGGGTATAGCCGGGGAGCTGTTTTTT. Amino acids: CASSQDHGRGIAGELFF.

The CDR3 DNA reads as TGTGCCAGCCGAGACAGGGTGGCGTACGAGCAGTACTTC. Its translation is CASRDRVAYEQYF. The genes are TRBV7-9 and TRBJ2-7; TRBD1 agrees at 7 bases. The CDR3 runs to 13 residues. The ends lost 8 bases at V and 4 bases at J; junction bases unmatched: 8. Germline V CDR1 and CDR2: SEHNR, FQNEAQ (reference sequence).

The chain uses TRBV7-9 and TRBJ2-7; perhaps TRBD1 as D (6 bases). With 5 bases removed from V and 4 bases from J, the gap between germline ends came to 18 bases. The CDR3 sequence is 15 residues long. From germline, CDR1 is SEHNR and CDR2 FQNEAQ (reference sequence). The CDR3 here is CASSPPQGRTYEQYF. The CDR3 DNA reads TGTGCCAGCAGCCCCCCACAGGGCCGGACTTACGAGCAGTACTTC.

V is TRBV7-2 and J is TRBJ2-3; 10 bases are a match to TRBD2. Germline V gives CDR1 SGHTA, CDR2 FQGNSA. V shed 0 bases, J shed 3 bases, and the junction held 15 bases outside the gene matches. This CDR3 comprises 20 residues. The CDR3 region is CASSLAISKQRLAGTDTQYF. CDR3 nucleotides: TGTGCCAGCAGCTTAGCGATTAGTAAACAGAGACTAGCGGGTACAGATACGCAGTATTTT.

The chain joins TRBV4-1 to TRBJ1-5, with TRBD1 identical over 7 bases. Per the germline V gene, CDR1 is MGHRA and CDR2 is YSYEKL. The CDR3 totals 16 residues. J lost 3 bases, V lost 5 bases, and 10 bases had no gene match. The CDR3 protein is CASSFTAGTVNQPQHF. CDR3 in DNA: TGCGCCAGCAGCTTTACTGCCGGGACAGTCAATCAGCCCCAGCATTTT.

The chain couples TRBV27 to TRBJ2-7, with TRBD1 matching 12 bases. V shed 4 bases and J 5 bases; nucleotides not matched to a gene: 12. The CDR3 length is 17 residues. The germline V gene encodes CDR1 MNHEY and CDR2 SMNVEV (reference sequence). The CDR3: CASSSRRDRGLLHEQYF. In DNA, the CDR3 is TGTGCCAGCAGTTCCCGACGGGACAGGGGGCTTTTGCACGAGCAGTACTTC.

This chain uses TRBV19 with TRBJ2-1; 7 bases map to TRBD2. Germline trimming cut 10 bases from V and 9 bases from J; bases unmatched to any gene: 6. Germline V CDR1 and CDR2: LNHDA, SQIVND (reference sequence). CDR3 size: 11 residues. The chain's CDR3 is CATQTSFEQFF. As DNA, the CDR3 is TGTGCCACCCAGACTAGCTTTGAGCAGTTCTTC.